The 19 T cell receptor beta chains below were found in one sample sequenced in a study of shared clonotypes between healthy human individuals. Profiled with immunoSEQ multiplex PCR; TCRdb holds only in-frame clones, not every one. The sample has millions of clones; roughly 92% are singletons. What was sequenced was naive CD4+ T cells sorted from blood. Specified subset: CD45RA+ positively selected. The receptors were gathered from a man aged 18 to 35 in good health.

The rearrangement links TRBV29-1 to TRBJ1-5, with 7 bases identical to TRBD1. The CDR3 is made up of 17 amino acids. Germline V gene sequence: CDR1 SQVTM, CDR2 ANQGSEA. V lost 7 bases and J lost 0; bases outside the gene matches: 15. DNA of the CDR3: TGCAGCGCCCAACCCCGGGACAGAGCTTATAGCAATCAGCCCCAGCATTTT. This codes for CSAQPRDRAYSNQPQHF. Variable domain in full (rest from reference TRBV29-1 and TRBJ1-5): SAVISQKPSRDICQRGTSLTIQCQVDSQVTMMFWYRQQPGQSLTLIATANQGSEATYESGFVIDKFPISRPNLTFSTLTVSNMSPEDSSIYLCSAQPRDRAYSNQPQHFGDGTRLSIL.

Written as DNA, the CDR3 is TGCGCCAGCAGCAGGACAACGACGAACACTGAAGCTTTCTTT. This codes for CASSRTTTNTEAFF. The chain has TRBV5-1 and TRBJ1-1, with a tentative D call TRBD1 (5 bases). Germline CDR1 and CDR2: SGHRS and YFSETQ. The CDR3 covers 14 residues. V lost 4 bases to trimming and J lost 1 base, with 11 bases between them.

This chain links TRBV10-3 with TRBJ2-3; TRBD2 agrees at 12 bases. Per the germline V gene, CDR1 is ENHRY and CDR2 is SYGVKD. V trimming: 6 bases; J trimming: 4 bases; junction bases outside the gene matches: 5. This CDR3 has 15 residues. The CDR3 coding sequence is TGTGCCATCAGGACTAGCGGGAGAGCGTCAGATACGCAGTATTTT. Translated: CAIRTSGRASDTQYF.

The V call is TRBV15, the J call TRBJ2-7; a possible D gene is TRBD2 (6 bases). The CDR3 is 16 residues long. Trimming stripped 1 base from V and 1 base from J, with 14 bases between. The V gene's germline CDR1 is LNHNV and CDR2 YYDKDF (reference sequence). CDR3 loop: CATSRGPSGTSYEQYF. The CDR3, as DNA: TGTGCCACCAGCAGAGGACCCTCGGGGACTTCCTACGAGCAGTACTTC.

The chain joins TRBV9 to TRBJ2-7, with 12 bases matching TRBD2. V dropped 4 bases and J dropped 2; count of bases not matched to a gene: 7. The CDR3 covers 16 residues. From germline, CDR1 is SGDLS and CDR2 YYNGEE. CDR3 sequence (DNA): TGTGCCAGCAGCTCCAGACTAGCGGGAGACCCCTACGAGCAGTACTTC. This encodes CASSSRLAGDPYEQYF.

This chain uses TRBV4-1 with TRBJ2-5; 11 bases fit TRBD2. Trimming removed 3 bases from V and 6 bases from J; junction bases left unmatched: 18. Germline V gene lookup returns CDR1 MGHRA and CDR2 YSYEKL. This CDR3 region has 19 residues. CDR3 nucleotide sequence: TGCGCCAGCAGCCATCCTGGGACTAGCGGTGCTTTGATCCGCCAGACCCAGTACTTC. Its translation: CASSHPGTSGALIRQTQYF.

The chain employs TRBV6-6 and TRBJ2-3, with 9 bases lining up with TRBD1. The CDR3 is 16 residues long. The germline gives CDR1 MNHNY, CDR2 SVGAGI (reference sequence). Trimming took 5 bases from V and 2 from J; bases not matched to a gene: 8. CDR3 loop: CASSKGTGSPTDTQYF. The DNA for the CDR3 is TGTGCCAGCAGTAAGGGGACAGGGAGTCCCACAGATACGCAGTATTTT.

The rearrangement links TRBV6-6 to TRBJ2-7; tentatively, D is TRBD2 (5 bases). The CDR3 contains 12 residues. Trimming took off 5 bases at V and 6 bases at J, with 11 bases between the two ends. Germline V CDR1 and CDR2: MNHNY, SVGAGI (reference sequence). CDR3 in DNA: TGTGCCAGCAGTCTCGAGGGCCGCGAGCAGTACTTC. Protein sequence: CASSLEGREQYF.

The chain carries TRBV11-2 and TRBJ2-1; a possible D gene is TRBD2 (6 bases). Germline-derived CDR1 and CDR2 are SGHAT and FQNNGV. This CDR3 has 13 residues. Trimming stripped 5 bases from V and 4 bases from J, with 9 bases between. As DNA, the CDR3 is TGTGCCAGCAGCACCGGGACTTACAATGAGCAGTTCTTC. Protein: CASSTGTYNEQFF.

The CDR3 loop reads CASSFLTGTDAFF. In DNA, the CDR3 is TGTGCCAGCAGCTTTCTTACAGGGACGGACGCTTTCTTT. The chain combines TRBV5-4 with TRBJ1-1; D is perhaps TRBD1 (6 bases). V lost 2 bases and J 11 bases, leaving 16 bases between the germline ends. CDR1 is SGHNT and CDR2 is YYREEE in the germline V gene (reference sequence). This CDR3 has 13 residues.

With respect to this clone: Other DNA sequences within the sample encode an identical CDR3. J is TRBJ1-1 and V is TRBV6-5; D is perhaps TRBD1 (5 bases). The CDR3 has 13 amino acids. Per the germline V gene, CDR1 is MNHEY and CDR2 is SVGAGI. Trimming removed 5 bases from V and 4 bases from J, with 11 bases in between. This CDR3 reads CASSRPGGTEAFF. DNA of the CDR3: TGTGCCAGCAGTCGACCCGGGGGCACTGAAGCTTTCTTT.

The chain employs TRBV11-3 and TRBJ2-7, with 8 bases aligning to TRBD1. V shed 3 bases and J 10 bases; nucleotides not matched to a gene: 5. Germline loops: CDR1 SGHNT, CDR2 YENEEA. The CDR3 runs 12 residues. The CDR3 coding sequence is TGTGCCAGCAGCTTCAGTCAGGGGGCACAGTACTTC. As protein: CASSFSQGAQYF. Supplemented by reference TRBV11-3 and TRBJ2-7, the full variable domain reads EAGVVQSPRYKIIEKKQPVAFWCNPISGHNTLYWYLQNLGQGPELLIRYENEEAVDDSQLPKDRFSAERLKGVDSTLKIQPAELGDSAVYLCASSFSQGAQYFGPGTRLTVT.

Notes on this clone: Different DNA sequences within this sample yield the same CDR3. The V call is TRBV6-5, the J call TRBJ2-3; 8 bases match TRBD2. Germline V gene data show CDR1 as MNHEY and CDR2 as SVGAGI. CDR3 size: 15 residues. V lost 2 bases and J lost 2; bases outside the gene matches: 3. The CDR3 is CASSYGGGSTDTQYF. The CDR3, as DNA: TGTGCCAGCAGTTACGGCGGGGGGTCCACAGATACGCAGTATTTT.

The rearrangement uses TRBV4-1 and TRBJ1-5; no firm D call. V lost 1 base and J 3 bases, leaving 7 bases between the germline ends. The CDR3 is made up of 14 amino acids. Germline CDR1 is MGHRA and CDR2 is YSYEKL. The DNA for the CDR3 is TGCGCCAGCAGCCAAGGGGCAGTCAATCAGCCCCAGCATTTT. Translated, it gives CASSQGAVNQPQHF.

The V call is TRBV10-3, the J call TRBJ2-2, with D hard to call. The CDR3 consists of 13 residues. Between the trimmed V and J ends, which lost 5 bases and 3 bases, there was a span of 7 bases. Germline V gene data show CDR1 as ENHRY and CDR2 as SYGVKD. CDR3: CAISPRDTGELFF. The CDR3 DNA reads as TGTGCCATCAGTCCTAGAGACACCGGGGAGCTGTTTTTT.

This clone was found once. CDR3 sequence reads: CASSYKAASSTDTQYF. CDR3 bases: TGTGCCAGCAGTTACAAGGCGGCTTCTAGCACAGATACGCAGTATTTT. V and J are TRBV6-6 and TRBJ2-3; no clear D gene. Germline-derived CDR1 and CDR2 are MNHNY and SVGAGI (reference sequence). V was shortened by 2 bases and J by 0 bases, with 12 bases between the two germline ends. This CDR3 has 16 residues.

V is TRBV19 and J is TRBJ1-1, with TRBD1 matching 7 bases. V shed 6 bases, J shed 2 bases, and the junction held 9 bases outside the gene matches. CDR1 LNHDA and CDR2 SQIVND come from the germline V gene (reference sequence). The CDR3 extends over 15 amino acids. CDR3 DNA sequence: TGTGCCAGTAGAACCGTGGGGACAGATAACACTGAAGCTTTCTTT. This gives the protein CASRTVGTDNTEAFF.

The V call is TRBV5-1, the J call TRBJ1-4; D is undetermined. The CDR3 has 14 amino acids. Trimming took off 4 bases at V and 0 bases at J, with 7 bases between the two ends. Germline V gene lookup returns CDR1 SGHRS and CDR2 YFSETQ. The CDR3 reads CASSQSPTNEKLFF. CDR3 DNA sequence: TGCGCCAGCAGCCAGAGTCCAACTAATGAAAAACTGTTTTTT.

CDR3 residues: CASSLSGSYEQFF. The CDR3 bases are TGTGCCAGCAGCTTGAGCGGGAGTTATGAGCAGTTCTTC. V is TRBV7-2 and J is TRBJ2-1, with 8 bases matching TRBD2. This CDR3 is built from 13 residues. Trimming cost V 3 bases and J 8 bases; bases outside gene matches: 3. In germline, CDR1 is SGHTA, CDR2 FQGNSA. Full variable domain (outside the CDR3, taken from reference TRBV7-2 and TRBJ2-1): GAGVSQSPSNKVTEKGKDVELRCDPISGHTALYWYRQSLGQGLEFLIYFQGNSAPDKSGLPSDRFSAERTGGSVSTLTIQRTQQEDSAVYLCASSLSGSYEQFFGPGTRLTVL.